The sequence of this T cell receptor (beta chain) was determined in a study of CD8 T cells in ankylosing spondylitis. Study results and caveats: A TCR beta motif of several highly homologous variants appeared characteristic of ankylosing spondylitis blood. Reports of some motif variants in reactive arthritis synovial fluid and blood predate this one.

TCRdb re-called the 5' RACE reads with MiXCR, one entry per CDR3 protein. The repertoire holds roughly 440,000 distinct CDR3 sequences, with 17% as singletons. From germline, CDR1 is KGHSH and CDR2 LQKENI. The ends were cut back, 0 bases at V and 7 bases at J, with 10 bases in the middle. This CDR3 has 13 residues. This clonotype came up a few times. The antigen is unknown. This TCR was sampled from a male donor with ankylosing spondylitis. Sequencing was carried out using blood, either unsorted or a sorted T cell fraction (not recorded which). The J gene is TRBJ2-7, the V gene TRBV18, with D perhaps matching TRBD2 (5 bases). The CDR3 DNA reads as TGTGCCAGCTCACCACCTAACGGCGGGGAGCAGTACTTC. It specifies CASSPPNGGEQYF. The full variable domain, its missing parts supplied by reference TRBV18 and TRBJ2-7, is NAGVMQNPRHLVRRRGQEARLRCSPMKGHSHVYWYRQLPEEGLKFMVYLQKENIIDESGMPKERFSAEFPKEGPSILRIQQVVRGDSAAYFCASSPPNGGEQYFGPGTRLTVT.